The rows below give T cell receptor beta chains drawn from one sample of a study of cytomegalovirus exposure and HLA in healthy donors. Produced via immunoSEQ multiplex PCR; TCRdb's table is partial and in-frame only. The sample consists of 150,000 to 200,000 clones, 65% to 80% of them appearing once. The sequenced material came from PBMCs. The receptors stem from a male donor in good health and CMV-seronegative. Both conserved end residues are trimmed from each CDR3. Fields, in order: D gene, CDR3 length, J gene, V gene, CDR3 protein. A D gene is named only where the DNA matches it firmly.

d_call: .
cdr3_length: 9
j_call: TRBJ2-7
v_call: TRBV5-3
cdr3_aa: ARSFVGKQY

d_call: TRBD2
cdr3_length: 12
j_call: TRBJ2-7
v_call: TRBV7-2
cdr3_aa: ASSLSGGPLEQY

d_call: .
cdr3_length: 12
j_call: TRBJ1-4
v_call: TRBV5-1
cdr3_aa: ASSSRQQNEKLF

d_call: TRBD2
cdr3_length: 17
j_call: TRBJ2-1
v_call: TRBV19
cdr3_aa: ASSILGGVLAGGGNEQF

d_call: .
cdr3_length: 13
j_call: TRBJ2-7
v_call: TRBV9
cdr3_aa: ASARQGDFKYEQY

d_call: .
cdr3_length: 14
j_call: TRBJ2-5
v_call: TRBV7-2
cdr3_aa: ASSLIWGGAQETQY

d_call: .
cdr3_length: 13
j_call: TRBJ1-1
v_call: TRBV28
cdr3_aa: ASSSPGTMNTEAF

d_call: .
cdr3_length: 10
j_call: TRBJ2-5
v_call: TRBV2
cdr3_aa: ASTGGAETQY

d_call: TRBD1
cdr3_length: 12
j_call: TRBJ2-7
v_call: TRBV28
cdr3_aa: ASQGQPISYEQY

d_call: .
cdr3_length: 12
j_call: TRBJ2-3
v_call: TRBV11-2
cdr3_aa: ASSLDRVADTQY

d_call: .
cdr3_length: 13
j_call: TRBJ1-5
v_call: TRBV7-8
cdr3_aa: ASSARGPGNQPQH

d_call: TRBD2
cdr3_length: 14
j_call: TRBJ2-1
v_call: TRBV9
cdr3_aa: ANAHPGGCSYNEQF

d_call: .
cdr3_length: 13
j_call: TRBJ1-1
v_call: TRBV6-5
cdr3_aa: ASSYRGTDLSEAF

d_call: .
cdr3_length: 13
j_call: TRBJ1-3
v_call: TRBV19
cdr3_aa: ASSIDREAGNTIY

d_call: TRBD2
cdr3_length: 13
j_call: TRBJ2-1
v_call: TRBV6-1
cdr3_aa: ASSGRLAGYNEQF

d_call: TRBD1
cdr3_length: 15
j_call: TRBJ1-2
v_call: TRBV7-2
cdr3_aa: ASSLEAGTGVSYGYT

d_call: .
cdr3_length: 12
j_call: TRBJ2-2
v_call: TRBV5-1
cdr3_aa: ASSLDTRGGELF

d_call: .
cdr3_length: 14
j_call: TRBJ2-1
v_call: TRBV5-1
cdr3_aa: ASSLAGRTVYGKQF

d_call: .
cdr3_length: 12
j_call: TRBJ2-7
v_call: TRBV4-1
cdr3_aa: ASSPRDSSYEQY

d_call: .
cdr3_length: 11
j_call: TRBJ1-1
v_call: TRBV4-1
cdr3_aa: ASSQTVNTEAF

d_call: .
cdr3_length: 13
j_call: TRBJ2-2
v_call: TRBV5-1
cdr3_aa: ASSLQGSSTGELF

d_call: .
cdr3_length: 12
j_call: TRBJ1-4
v_call: TRBV2
cdr3_aa: ASMGGADLEKLF

d_call: .
cdr3_length: 11
j_call: TRBJ1-5
v_call: TRBV11-2
cdr3_aa: ASSISIARPQH

d_call: TRBD2
cdr3_length: 18
j_call: TRBJ2-2
v_call: TRBV30
cdr3_aa: AWRRALGLAGGPYTGELF

d_call: .
cdr3_length: 13
j_call: TRBJ1-5
v_call: TRBV6-5
cdr3_aa: ASSTTSRGRQPQH

d_call: TRBD1
cdr3_length: 14
j_call: TRBJ1-1
v_call: TRBV18
cdr3_aa: ASSPPVGGAITEAF